This T cell receptor beta chain was recorded in a study of CD8+CD57+ T cells in acquired aplastic anemia. Turning to the study itself: Sorted CD4+ and CD8+ cells yielded around 3.2 ug of DNA on average. The study, taken as a whole, reports: Comparison of patients with controls identified about 30 shared CD8+ CDR3 sequences. CD8+ Simpson's diversity in patients was not significantly different from that in controls.

In the case of this clonotype: Its specificity is not known.

Genomic DNA, the template, was used for profiling of the TCR beta VDJ and CDR3. MiXCR, run by TCRdb on the reads, gives a single entry per CDR3 protein. The sample shows roughly 93,000 distinct CDR3 sequences, 65% to 70% of them seen only once. The patients chosen for sequencing had shown expansion of CD8+CD57+ cells (detected by flow cytometry). Blood sampling was performed on the patients, and none of them had received therapy by then. Trimming shortened V by 5 bases and J by 7 bases, and 8 bases separated the two germline ends. The CDR3 is 11 amino acids. Germline-derived CDR1 and CDR2 are KGHDR and SFDVKD.

This clonotype was sampled from a human donor with aplastic anemia. J is TRBJ2-7 and V is TRBV24-1; no clear D gene. Sequenced: sorted CD4+, CD8+, or CD8+CD57+ T cells (not recorded which) from PBMCs. The CDR3 DNA reads TGTGCCACCAGTGGGGCCCCAGAGCAGTACTTC. Translated, it gives CATSGAPEQYF.